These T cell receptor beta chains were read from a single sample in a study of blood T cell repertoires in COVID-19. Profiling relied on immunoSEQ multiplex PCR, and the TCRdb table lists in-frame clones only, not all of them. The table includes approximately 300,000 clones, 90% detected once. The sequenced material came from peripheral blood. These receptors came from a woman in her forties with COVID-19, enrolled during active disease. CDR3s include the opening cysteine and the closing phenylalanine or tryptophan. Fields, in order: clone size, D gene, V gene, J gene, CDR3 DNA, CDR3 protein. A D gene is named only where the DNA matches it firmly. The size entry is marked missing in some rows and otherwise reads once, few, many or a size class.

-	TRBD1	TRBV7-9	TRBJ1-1	TGTGCCAGCAGCCCATCCGGGACAGGGGGGACTGAAGCTTTCTTT	CASSPSGTGGTEAFF
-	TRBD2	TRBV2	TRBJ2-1	TGTGCCATCGTAGCGGGAGCAGGAGACAATGAGCAGTTCTTC	CAIVAGAGDNEQFF
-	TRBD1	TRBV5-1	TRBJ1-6	TGCGCCAGCAGCTTGGCCCCGGACAGGGGGAATTCACCCCTCCACTTT	CASSLAPDRGNSPLHF
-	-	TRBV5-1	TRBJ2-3	TGCGCCAGCAGCTTGGTCGACCCCGGCGGGGAAGATACGCAGTATTTT	CASSLVDPGGEDTQYF
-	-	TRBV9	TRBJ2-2	TGTGCCAGCAGCGTAGGAAACTGGGGAGCCACCGGGGAGCTGTTTTTT	CASSVGNWGATGELFF
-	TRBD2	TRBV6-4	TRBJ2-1	TGTGCCAGCAGTGACTCTGGGACTAGCGGGGGGTTATCCTACAATGAGCAGTTCTTC	CASSDSGTSGGLSYNEQFF
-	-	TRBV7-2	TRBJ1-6	TGTGCCAGCAGCCCGGGACAAGTACGGAATTCACCCCTCCACTTT	CASSPGQVRNSPLHF
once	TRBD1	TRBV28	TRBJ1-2	TGTGCCAGCAGTCCGATAGGGGGCAATACTAACTATGGCTACACCTTC	CASSPIGGNTNYGYTF
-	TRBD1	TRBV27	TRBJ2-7	TGTGCCAGCAGTTCCACACCGGGACAGACTCACTACGAGCAGTACTTC	CASSSTPGQTHYEQYF
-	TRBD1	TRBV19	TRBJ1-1	TGTGCCAGTAGCCTACCGGGACAGCCTAACACTGAAGCTTTCTTT	CASSLPGQPNTEAFF